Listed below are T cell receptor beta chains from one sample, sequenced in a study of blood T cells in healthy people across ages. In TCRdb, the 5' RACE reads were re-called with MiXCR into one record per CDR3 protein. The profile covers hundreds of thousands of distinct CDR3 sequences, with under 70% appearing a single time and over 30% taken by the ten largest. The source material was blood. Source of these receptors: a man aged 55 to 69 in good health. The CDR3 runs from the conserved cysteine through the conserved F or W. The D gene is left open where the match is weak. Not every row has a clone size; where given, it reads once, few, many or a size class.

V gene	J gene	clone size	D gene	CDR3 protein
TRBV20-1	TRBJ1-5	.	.	CSARAGQPQHF
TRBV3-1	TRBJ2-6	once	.	CASSQVSSGANVLTF
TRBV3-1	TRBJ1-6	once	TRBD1	CASSDRTGSSPLHF
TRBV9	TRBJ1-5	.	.	CASSVRGDSNQPQHF
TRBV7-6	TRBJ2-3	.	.	CASSHRPDTQYF
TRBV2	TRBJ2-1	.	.	CASSSEGHNEQFF
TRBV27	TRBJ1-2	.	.	CASSLQGWGYTF
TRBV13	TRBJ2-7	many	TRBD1	CASGQGDLYEQYF
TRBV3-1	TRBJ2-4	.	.	CASSQGGDRNIQYF
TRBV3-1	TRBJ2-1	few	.	CASSPSSGGRFEQFF
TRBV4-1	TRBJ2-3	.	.	CASSHLSTDTQYF
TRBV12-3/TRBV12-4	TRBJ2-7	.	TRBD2	CASSFLTSGVYEQYF
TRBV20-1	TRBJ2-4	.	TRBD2	CSATRLAGGKNIQYF
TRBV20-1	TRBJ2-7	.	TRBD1	CSARDTGTGGSYEQYF
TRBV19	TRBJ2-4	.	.	CASSMDRTKNIQYF
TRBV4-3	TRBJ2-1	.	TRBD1	CASSQVTGQGDNEQFF
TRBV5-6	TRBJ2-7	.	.	CASSREGGPYEQYF
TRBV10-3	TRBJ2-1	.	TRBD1	CAISGRTGVYNERFF
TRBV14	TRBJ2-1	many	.	CASSQEGFTYNEQFF
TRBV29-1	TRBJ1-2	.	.	CSAGVTGYGYTF
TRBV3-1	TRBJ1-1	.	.	CASSQEADTEAFF
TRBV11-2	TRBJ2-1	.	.	CASTLGVYEQFF
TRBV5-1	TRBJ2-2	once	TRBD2	CASSLAPSGATTGELFF
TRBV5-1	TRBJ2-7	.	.	CASSLAVAASSYEQYF
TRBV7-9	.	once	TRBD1	CASSPTGVAYEQYF
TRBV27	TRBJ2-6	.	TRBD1	CASSLSAGQGGSGANVLTF
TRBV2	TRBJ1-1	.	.	CASSEEGGSSTEAFF
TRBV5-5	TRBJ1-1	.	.	CASSFRDALAEAFF
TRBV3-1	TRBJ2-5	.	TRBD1	CATRDRQETQYF
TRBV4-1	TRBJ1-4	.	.	CASSQDRRVLSEKLFF
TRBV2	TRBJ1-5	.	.	CASSLNRVSNQPQHF
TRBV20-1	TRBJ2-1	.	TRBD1	CSVRFKGAFNEQFF
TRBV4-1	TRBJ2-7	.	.	CASSQAGTLPSYEQYF
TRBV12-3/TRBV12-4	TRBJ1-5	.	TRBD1	CASSWGTGRSNQPQHF
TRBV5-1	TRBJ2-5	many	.	CASSFYDGQETQYF
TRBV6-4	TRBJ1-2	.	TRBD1	CASRAGTDPRYGYTF
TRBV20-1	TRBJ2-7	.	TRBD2	CSATNGLAGAYEQYF
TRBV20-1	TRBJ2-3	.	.	CSARREGRDTDTQYF
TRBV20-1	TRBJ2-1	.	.	CSAKKGGQLSYNEQFF
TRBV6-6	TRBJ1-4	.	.	CASSPRSSLGEKLFF
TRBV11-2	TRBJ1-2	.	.	CASSSDRRPYGYTF
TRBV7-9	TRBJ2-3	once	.	CASSSGDWGLRADTQYF
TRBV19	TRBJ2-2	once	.	CASSIGALGELFF
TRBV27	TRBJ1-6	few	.	CASSLEFREGSPLHF
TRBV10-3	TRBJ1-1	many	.	CAISGQMLGNTEAFF
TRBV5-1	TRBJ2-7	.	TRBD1	CASSLDGQGADEQYF
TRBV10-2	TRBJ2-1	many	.	CASSFFGGDEQFF
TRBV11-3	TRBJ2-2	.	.	CASSQGVSRGGELFF
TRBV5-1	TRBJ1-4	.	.	CASSSLPPGQQNEKLFF
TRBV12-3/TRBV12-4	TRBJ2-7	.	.	CASSSGRGVSYEQYF
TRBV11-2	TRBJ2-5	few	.	CASSGAYQETQYF
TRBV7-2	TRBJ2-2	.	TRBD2	CAGSLPSGANTGELFF
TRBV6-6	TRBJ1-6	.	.	CASSPRDLGSSPLHF
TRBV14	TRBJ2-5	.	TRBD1	CASSRWTGEETQYF
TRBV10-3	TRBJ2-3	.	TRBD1	CATHKDRDTDTQYF
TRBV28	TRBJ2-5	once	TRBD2	CTIGTSRYGETQYF
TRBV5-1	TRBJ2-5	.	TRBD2	CASRPLAGGNEQYF
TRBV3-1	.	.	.	CASSQRGLYEQYF
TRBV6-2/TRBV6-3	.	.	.	CASSYSTGAVKNIQYF